This record covers a single T cell receptor (beta chain). Its cognate antigen is unknown. These data are taken from a study of T cell responses to AZD1222 COVID-19 vaccine. Points from the study as a whole: Compared with day 0, the breadth and depth of the Spike-specific TCR repertoire rose significantly after two doses of AZD1222.

Trimming removed 1 base at V and 4 bases at J, with 13 bases between. Germline CDR1 KGHSH, CDR2 LQKENI. CDR3 length: 15 residues. Assay: immunoSEQ multiplex PCR; the TCRdb copy retains only in-frame clones and omits some. The sample comprises approximately 120,000 clones, 80% to 90% of which are singletons, and 4.2% rests with the top ten. The specimen was peripheral blood, collected on day 0 of AZD1222 vaccination. The sequence came from an adult in good health. The V and J genes are TRBV18 and TRBJ1-2, with a weak D call TRBD1 (6 bases). The CDR3, as DNA: TGTGCCAGCTCACCACAAGGGACACCTGGCTATGGCTACACCTTC. This codes for CASSPQGTPGYGYTF.